These 6 T cell receptor beta chains were all obtained from the same sample, sequenced in a study of blood T cell repertoires in COVID-19. Method: immunoSEQ multiplex PCR; TCRdb's copy keeps in-frame clones and lacks some. The sample includes 350,000 to 400,000 clones, 90% of them seen just once. The sample comprised peripheral blood. The receptors come from a man younger than 30 with active or convalescent COVID-19.

This chain joins TRBV3-1 (or the pseudogene TRBV3-2) and TRBJ1-1, with 8 bases aligning to TRBD1. CDR3 size: 13 residues. V dropped 5 bases and J dropped 3; count of bases not matched to a gene: 2. CDR1 is LGHDT, CDR2 YNNKEL, per germline (reference sequence). The CDR3 sequence is CASSNRGDTEAFF. The CDR3 DNA reads TGTGCCAGCAGCAACAGGGGGGACACTGAAGCTTTCTTT.

The gene calls are TRBV4-1 and TRBJ2-2, with a weak D call TRBD2 (6 bases). Germline CDR1 and CDR2: MGHRA and YSYEKL. This CDR3 has 15 amino acids. V shed 5 bases and J shed 2 bases, with 12 bases lying between them. The CDR3 nucleotides read TGCGCCAGCAGCTGGGGACTTTCTAACACCGGGGAGCTGTTTTTT. Residues: CASSWGLSNTGELFF.

The chain links TRBV28 to TRBJ1-5; D not certain. The CDR3 runs 20 residues. Trimming removed 5 bases from V and 0 bases from J, with 26 bases in between. Germline V gives CDR1 MDHEN, CDR2 SYDVKM. The CDR3 protein is CASSPYYPVGDSRSNQPQHF. In DNA form, the CDR3 reads TGTGCCAGCAGTCCTTACTATCCCGTGGGTGACTCCCGTAGCAATCAGCCCCAGCATTTT.

This chain joins TRBV19 and TRBJ2-7; TRBD1 agrees at 10 bases. Germline V gives CDR1 LNHDA, CDR2 SQIVND (reference sequence). V was pared by 1 base and J by 2 bases, with 2 bases of the junction left unmatched. CDR3 size: 15 residues. This chain's CDR3 is CASSIAGQGAYEQYF. The CDR3 coding sequence is TGTGCCAGTAGTATAGCTGGACAGGGGGCCTACGAGCAGTACTTC.

This clone occurred a few times. This rearrangement joins TRBV5-4 to TRBJ2-7; D might be TRBD2 (5 bases). The CDR3 spans 13 residues. Per the germline V gene, CDR1 is SGHNT and CDR2 is YYREEE (reference sequence). V was cut by 0 bases and J by 9 bases, with 13 bases left in between. This CDR3 reads CASSLGSEVGQYF. The CDR3 coding sequence is TGTGCCAGCAGCTTGGGCTCGGAGGTGGGGCAGTACTTC.

The J gene is TRBJ2-1, the V gene TRBV5-1; 7 bases fit TRBD1. V was pared by 0 bases and J by 5 bases, with 5 bases of the junction left unmatched. CDR1 SGHRS and CDR2 YFSETQ come from the germline V gene. This CDR3 is 15 amino acids long. CDR3 loop: CASSLAGQTDNEQFF. Here the CDR3 DNA reads TGCGCCAGCAGCTTGGCGGGACAGACCGACAATGAGCAGTTCTTC.